The 3 T cell receptor beta chains in this list originate from one sample, sequenced in a study of T cells in Graves' hyperthyroidism and ophthalmopathy. Amplified TCR beta CDR3 regions came from RNA transcripts. Using the HTBI primer set, a first-round RT-PCR was run on the TCR CDR3. MiXCR, applied by TCRdb to the multiplex PCR reads, yields one record per CDR3 protein. The table records about half a million distinct CDR3 sequences, roughly 23% of them present only once. The sample comprised blood. These receptors were taken from a woman in her seventies with Graves' ophthalmopathy.

This clonotype turned up a few times. The rearrangement links TRBV5-1 to TRBJ2-1; 14 bases fit TRBD2. Germline V gene lookup returns CDR1 SGHRS and CDR2 YFSETQ. After removal of 5 bases from V and 8 bases from J, the junction contained 9 bases not matched to a gene. The CDR3 is 16 amino acids. The CDR3 sequence: CASSLDGTSGSDEQFF. In DNA, the CDR3 is TGCGCCAGCAGTCTGGACGGGACTAGCGGGAGTGATGAGCAGTTCTTC.

Many counts were recorded for this clonotype. This sequence joins TRBV28 and TRBJ1-2; TRBD1 aligns across 7 bases. The CDR3 runs to 14 residues. V shed 5 bases, J shed 5 bases, and the junction held 8 bases outside the gene matches. Germline CDR1 is MDHEN and CDR2 is SYDVKM. The CDR3 sequence: CASSIGTVHYGYTF. CDR3 nucleotides: TGTGCCAGCAGTATCGGGACAGTTCATTATGGCTACACCTTC.

This clonotype appeared many times. This chain uses TRBV3-1 with TRBJ1-1; no clear D gene. CDR1 is LGHDT and CDR2 is YNNKEL in the germline V gene (reference sequence). V lost 1 base, J lost 10 bases, and 10 bases lay in between. This CDR3 is built from 12 residues. CDR3: CASSQGIEGAFF. Here the CDR3 DNA reads TGTGCCAGCAGCCAAGGAATTGAAGGAGCTTTCTTT.